A selection of T cell receptor beta chains follows, all from one sample in a study of control samples from healthy donors and cancer patients. The repertoire was sequenced with immunoSEQ multiplex PCR; TCRdb's copy has only in-frame clones and lacks some. The repertoire includes 350,000 to 450,000 clones, 80% to 95% of them detected once, and around 6.8% sits in the top ten. Sequencing was performed on PBMCs. The receptors were gathered from a man aged 35 to 55 with head and neck cancer. The CDR3 runs from the conserved cysteine through the conserved F or W. A D gene is named only where the DNA matches it firmly. Only some rows state a clone size, as once, few, many or a class for expanded clones.

D	J	V	size	DNA	CDR3
NA	TRBJ1-2	TRBV7-8	NA	TGTGCCAGCAGCGCAAGGGACAATTCTAACTATGGCTACACCTTC	CASSARDNSNYGYTF
NA	TRBJ1-3	TRBV14	NA	TGTGCCAGCAGCCACGCAGGTGGAAACACCATATATTTT	CASSHAGGNTIYF
NA	TRBJ2-5	TRBV30	NA	TGTGCCTATTCCCGGGCAGGGCTGCGAGAGACCCAGTACTTC	CAYSRAGLRETQYF
NA	TRBJ2-2	TRBV27	NA	TGTGCCAGCAGTTTGCCAGGAAGGGAGCTGTTTTTT	CASSLPGRELFF
NA	TRBJ2-2	TRBV10-1	NA	TGCGCCAGCAGTGCCGACAGCAACCTGAACACCGGGGAGCTGTTTTTT	CASSADSNLNTGELFF
NA	TRBJ1-2	TRBV5-1	NA	TGCGCCAGCAGCACCGGACAGATTGATGGCTACACCTTC	CASSTGQIDGYTF
NA	TRBJ2-1	TRBV14	once	TGTGCCAGCAGCCAAGCGGCGTGGGGTGAGCAGTTCTTC	CASSQAAWGEQFF
TRBD1	TRBJ1-2	TRBV28	NA	TGTGCCAGCAGTCCCGGGACAGGGGGCTTTTTCTATGGCTACACCTTC	CASSPGTGGFFYGYTF
TRBD1	TRBJ2-7	TRBV7-2	NA	TGTGCCAGCAGCTTGGGACAGGGCACCTACGAGCAGTACTTC	CASSLGQGTYEQYF
NA	TRBJ2-2	TRBV24-1	NA	TGTGCCACCAGTGATTCGGGCACCGGGGAGCTGTTTTTT	CATSDSGTGELFF
TRBD2	TRBJ2-7	TRBV6-1	NA	TGTGCCAGCAGTGAAAGACTAGCGGGGGGGCTCGTCTCCTACGAGCAGTACTTC	CASSERLAGGLVSYEQYF
NA	TRBJ2-7	TRBV18	NA	TGTGCCAGCTCACCACTTGGCACGGGCCCGAGGCAGTACTTC	CASSPLGTGPRQYF
TRBD2	TRBJ2-1	TRBV11-3	NA	TGTGCCAGCAGCTTTCAAAGGGAGGGTGAGCAGTTCTTC	CASSFQREGEQFF
NA	TRBJ2-1	TRBV2	NA	TGTGCCAGCAGTGACCTCTTCACCCGCAATGAGCAGTTCTTC	CASSDLFTRNEQFF
NA	TRBJ2-6	TRBV6-5	NA	TGTGCCAGTGCCCGGGATTCTGGGGCCAACGTCCTGACTTTC	CASARDSGANVLTF
NA	TRBJ2-3	TRBV5-1	once	TGCGCCAGCAGCTCCCCCTCTGGCGAGTCAAGCACAGATACGCAGTATTTT	CASSSPSGESSTDTQYF
NA	TRBJ1-1	TRBV18	few	TGTGCCAGCTCACCAAACGTCCAGGGGACCACTGAAGCTTTCTTT	CASSPNVQGTTEAFF
NA	TRBJ2-7	TRBV5-6	NA	TGTGCCAGCAGCCCCGGGCAGGGTGAACAGTACTTC	CASSPGQGEQYF
TRBD2	TRBJ2-1	TRBV10-2	NA	TGCGCCAGCACCCGGGGGGCGGGAGGTCGAAGCTCCTACAATGAGCAGTTCTTC	CASTRGAGGRSSYNEQFF
NA	TRBJ1-4	TRBV7-9	NA	TGTGCCAGCAGCTTAGAGGTGGCTAATGAAAAACTGTTTTTT	CASSLEVANEKLFF
TRBD2	TRBJ2-1	TRBV6-1	few	TGTGCCAGCAGTGAATTGGTAGCGGGAGGGCTCTACAATGAGCAGTTCTTC	CASSELVAGGLYNEQFF
TRBD1	TRBJ1-4	TRBV3-1/TRBV3-2	NA	TGTGCCAGCAGCCAAGGGACAGGAGGAGAAAAACTGTTTTTT	CASSQGTGGEKLFF
NA	TRBJ2-7	TRBV6-5	NA	TGTGCCAGCAGTTACGACCCTGAGACCTACGAGCAGTACTTC	CASSYDPETYEQYF
TRBD1	TRBJ2-1	TRBV27	few	TGTGCCAGCAGCCGGGACAGGAGCCTCAATGAGCAGTTCTTC	CASSRDRSLNEQFF
NA	TRBJ2-5	TRBV27	NA	TGTGCCAGCAGTCCCACGGAGACCCAGTACTTC	CASSPTETQYF
TRBD2	TRBJ2-1	TRBV19	NA	TGTGCCAGTAGCAAACAGGGACTAGCGGGAGGCTCCTACAATGAGCAGTTCTTC	CASSKQGLAGGSYNEQFF
NA	TRBJ2-3	TRBV7-2	once	TGTGCCAGCAGCTTAGCGCTCGGTATCACAGATACGCAGTATTTT	CASSLALGITDTQYF
NA	TRBJ2-7	TRBV11-2	once	TGTGCCAGCAGCCCCACTGGGGCTGAGCAGTACTTC	CASSPTGAEQYF
NA	TRBJ2-1	TRBV5-1	NA	TGCGCCAGCAGCTCGGGCGCTAGCGGAGGGGGGTACAATGAGCAGTTCTTC	CASSSGASGGGYNEQFF
NA	TRBJ2-5	TRBV11-1	NA	TGTGCCAGCAGTCCCCAGGCCGAGACCCAGTACTTC	CASSPQAETQYF
NA	TRBJ1-1	TRBV3-1/TRBV3-2	once	TGTGCCAGCAGCCATCGAGGGGGGCAGGGAGGGACTGAAGCTTTCTTT	CASSHRGGQGGTEAFF
TRBD2	TRBJ2-7	TRBV7-2	NA	TGTGCCAGCAGCCGGACTAGCGGGGGGGGCCACGAGCAGTACTTC	CASSRTSGGGHEQYF
NA	TRBJ2-7	TRBV6-6	NA	TGTGCCAGCAGTACCGGGACTGCTACGATCGAGCAGTACTTC	CASSTGTATIEQYF
NA	TRBJ1-4	TRBV28	NA	TGTGCCAGCAGATGGCAGGGAGGTGCAACTAATGAAAAACTGTTTTTT	CASRWQGGATNEKLFF
NA	TRBJ1-3	TRBV9	few	TGTGCCAGCAGTTTTACAGGTGACGGAAACACCATATATTTT	CASSFTGDGNTIYF
TRBD2	TRBJ2-2	TRBV6-5	once	TGTGCCAGCAGTTACTCAAGGCGGGGGAACGGGGAGCTGTTTTTT	CASSYSRRGNGELFF
TRBD1	TRBJ2-3	TRBV11-2	NA	TGTGCCAGCAGCTTAGAATTCGCGGGACAGGGAAGGGGGAACACAGATACGCAGTATTTT	CASSLEFAGQGRGNTDTQYF
NA	TRBJ2-7	TRBV7-9	once	TGTGCCAGCAGCTTACGACGGGAGTACGAGCAGTACTTC	CASSLRREYEQYF
NA	TRBJ2-1	TRBV27	NA	TGTGCCAGCAGCCCCATCGGCGGGACCTACAATGAGCAGTTCTTC	CASSPIGGTYNEQFF
TRBD1	TRBJ1-3	TRBV5-8	NA	TGTGCCAGCAGCCGGACAGGGAGAGCAAACACCATATATTTT	CASSRTGRANTIYF
NA	TRBJ2-6	TRBV7-9	NA	TGTGCCAGCAGCTTAGACGTCTTTAGTTTCTCTGGGGCCAACGTCCTGACTTTC	CASSLDVFSFSGANVLTF
TRBD1	TRBJ1-1	TRBV6-5	NA	TGTGCCAGCAGGACAGGGGATCGTGCGAGCACTGAAGCTTTCTTT	CASRTGDRASTEAFF
TRBD2	TRBJ2-5	TRBV6-2/TRBV6-3	NA	TGTGCCAGCAGTTCGGGACTAGCGGGGGGGCCGTACCAAGAGACCCAGTACTTC	CASSSGLAGGPYQETQYF
NA	TRBJ2-7	TRBV4-2	NA	TGTGCCAGCAGCCAGGAACAGTACGAGCAGTACTTC	CASSQEQYEQYF
NA	TRBJ2-5	TRBV21-1	NA	TGTGCCAGCAGCCACCGGGTCCATCCTTGGACCCAGTACTTC	CASSHRVHPWTQYF
TRBD2	TRBJ2-1	TRBV7-3	NA	TGTGCCAGCAGCTTGAGCGGGGGGCCTGAGCAGTTCTTC	CASSLSGGPEQFF
NA	TRBJ2-1	TRBV27	NA	TGTGCCAGCAGTTTATTAACAGAGTTATACAATGAGCAGTTCTTC	CASSLLTELYNEQFF
TRBD2	TRBJ2-1	TRBV28	NA	TGTGCCAGCAGTTTCGAGGGAGGGGACAATGAGCAGTTCTTC	CASSFEGGDNEQFF
TRBD1	TRBJ1-4	TRBV28	NA	TGTGCCACCAGGACAGGGGGAGGGGAAAAACTGTTTTTT	CATRTGGGEKLFF
NA	TRBJ2-2	TRBV5-1	NA	TGCGCCAGCAGCTTGGGTGTAGGGCCGGGCACCGGGGAGCTGTTTTTT	CASSLGVGPGTGELFF
NA	TRBJ1-1	TRBV5-8	NA	TGTGCCAGCAAGGGACTCTTGAACACTGAAGCTTTCTTT	CASKGLLNTEAFF
NA	TRBJ1-5	TRBV7-2	NA	TGTGCCAGCAGCTTATATAGGGGGTTTGCGCCCCAGCATTTT	CASSLYRGFAPQHF
TRBD1	TRBJ2-7	TRBV11-2	once	TGTGCCAGCAGCCCGCTAAACGTGGGACAGGGTTACGAGCAGTACTTC	CASSPLNVGQGYEQYF
NA	TRBJ1-4	TRBV4-1	NA	TGCGCCAGCAGCCCCCCGACGGGCAGGGTTGAAAAACTGTTTTTT	CASSPPTGRVEKLFF
NA	TRBJ2-1	TRBV6-5	NA	TGTGCCAGCAGTACCAGGGGTAGCGCAAACAATGAGCAGTTCTTC	CASSTRGSANNEQFF
TRBD2	TRBJ2-7	TRBV27	NA	TGTGCCAGCAGTATAGCGGGAGAGGCCTACGAGCAGTACTTC	CASSIAGEAYEQYF
NA	TRBJ2-1	TRBV5-6	NA	TGTGCCAGCAGCTTGGTCGGCAGTTACAATGAGCAGTTCTTC	CASSLVGSYNEQFF
NA	TRBJ1-5	TRBV27	NA	TGTGCCAGCAGTTTATCAGGGGGGCCCCAGCATTTT	CASSLSGGPQHF
NA	TRBJ2-3	TRBV13	NA	TGTGCCAGCAGCTTGTTGCGAGATACGCAGTATTTT	CASSLLRDTQYF